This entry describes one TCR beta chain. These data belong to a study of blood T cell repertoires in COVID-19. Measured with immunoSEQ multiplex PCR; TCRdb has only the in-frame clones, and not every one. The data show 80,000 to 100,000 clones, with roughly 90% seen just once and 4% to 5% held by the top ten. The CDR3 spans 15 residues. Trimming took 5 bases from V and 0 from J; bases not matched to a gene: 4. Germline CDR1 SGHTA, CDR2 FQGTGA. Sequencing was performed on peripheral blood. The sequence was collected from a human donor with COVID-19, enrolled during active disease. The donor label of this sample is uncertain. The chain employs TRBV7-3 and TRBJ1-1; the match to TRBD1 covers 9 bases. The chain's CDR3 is CASSVTGGLNTEAFF. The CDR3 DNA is TGTGCCAGCAGCGTGACAGGGGGTCTGAACACTGAAGCTTTCTTT.